This T cell receptor beta chain was sequenced for a study of control samples from healthy donors and cancer patients. This clone was recorded only once. The CDR3 runs 12 residues. Germline assignment: CDR1 LNHNV and CDR2 YYDKDF (reference sequence). J gave up 11 bases and V 3 bases, and 3 bases lay outside the gene matches. Here immunoSEQ multiplex PCR was the method, and the copy in TCRdb shows in-frame clones only, minus some. The sample includes 110,000 to 150,000 clones, about nine tenths of them seen just once. The sequence was collected from a man aged 30 to 39 in good health. This rearrangement joins TRBV15 to TRBJ1-4, with 7 nucleotides matching TRBD1. Sequencing input: blood. Written as DNA, the CDR3 is TGTGCCACCAGCAGCCCAGGGGGGAAACTGTTTTTT. Translating gives CATSSPGGKLFF.